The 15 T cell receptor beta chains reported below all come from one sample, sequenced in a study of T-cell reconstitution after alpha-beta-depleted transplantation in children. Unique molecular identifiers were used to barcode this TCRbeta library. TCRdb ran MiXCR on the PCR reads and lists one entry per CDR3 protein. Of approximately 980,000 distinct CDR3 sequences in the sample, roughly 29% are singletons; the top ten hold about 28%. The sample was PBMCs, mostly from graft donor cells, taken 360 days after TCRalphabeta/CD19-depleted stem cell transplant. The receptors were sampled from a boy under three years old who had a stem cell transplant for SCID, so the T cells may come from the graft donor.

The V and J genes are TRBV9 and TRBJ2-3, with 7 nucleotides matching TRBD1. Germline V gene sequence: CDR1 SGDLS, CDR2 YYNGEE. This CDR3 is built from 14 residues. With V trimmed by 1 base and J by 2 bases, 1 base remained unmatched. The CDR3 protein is CASSVTGATDTQYF. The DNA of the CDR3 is TGTGCCAGCAGCGTAACAGGGGCCACAGATACGCAGTATTTT.

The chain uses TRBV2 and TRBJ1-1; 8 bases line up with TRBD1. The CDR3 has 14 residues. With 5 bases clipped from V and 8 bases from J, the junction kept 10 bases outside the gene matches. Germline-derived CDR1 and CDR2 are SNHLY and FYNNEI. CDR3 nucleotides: TGTGCCAGCAGTCGGACAGGGACAATTTTCGAAGCTTTCTTT. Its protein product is CASSRTGTIFEAFF.

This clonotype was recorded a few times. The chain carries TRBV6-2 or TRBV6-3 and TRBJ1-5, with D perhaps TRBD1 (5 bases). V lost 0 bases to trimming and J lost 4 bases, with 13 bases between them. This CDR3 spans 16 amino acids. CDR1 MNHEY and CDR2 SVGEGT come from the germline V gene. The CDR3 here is CASSYSPGTANQPQHF. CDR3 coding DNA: TGTGCCAGCAGTTACTCGCCCGGGACCGCGAATCAGCCCCAGCATTTT.

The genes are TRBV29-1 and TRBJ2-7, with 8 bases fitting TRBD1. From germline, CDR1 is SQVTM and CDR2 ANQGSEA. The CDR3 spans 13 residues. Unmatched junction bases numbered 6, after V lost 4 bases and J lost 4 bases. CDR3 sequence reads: CSVGGQGRYEQYF. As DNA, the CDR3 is TGCAGCGTTGGTGGACAGGGAAGGTACGAGCAGTACTTC.

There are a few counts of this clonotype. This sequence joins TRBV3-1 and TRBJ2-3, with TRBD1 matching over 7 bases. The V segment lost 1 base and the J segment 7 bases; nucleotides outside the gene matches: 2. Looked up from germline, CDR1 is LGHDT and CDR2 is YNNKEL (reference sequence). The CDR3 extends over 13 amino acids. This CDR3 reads CASSQATGNTQYF. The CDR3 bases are TGTGCCAGCAGCCAAGCGACAGGGAATACGCAGTATTTT.

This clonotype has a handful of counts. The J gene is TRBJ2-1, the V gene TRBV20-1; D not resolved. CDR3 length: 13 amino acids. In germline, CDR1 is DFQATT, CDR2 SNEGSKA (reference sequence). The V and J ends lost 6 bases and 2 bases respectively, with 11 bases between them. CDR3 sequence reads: CSATPRPYNEQFF. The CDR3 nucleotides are TGCAGTGCCACGCCCCGGCCCTACAATGAGCAGTTCTTC.

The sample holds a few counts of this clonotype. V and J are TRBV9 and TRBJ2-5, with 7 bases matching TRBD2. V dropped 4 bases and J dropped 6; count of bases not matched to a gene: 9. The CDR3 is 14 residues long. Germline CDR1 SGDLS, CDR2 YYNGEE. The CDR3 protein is CASSRDYGSQTQYF. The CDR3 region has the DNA TGTGCCAGCAGCCGGGACTATGGATCACAGACCCAGTACTTC.

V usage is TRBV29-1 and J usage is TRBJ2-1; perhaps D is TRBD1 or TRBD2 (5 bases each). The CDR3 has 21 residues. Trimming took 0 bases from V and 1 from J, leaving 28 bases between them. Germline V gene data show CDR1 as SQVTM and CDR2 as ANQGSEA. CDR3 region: CSVEDRGTRERGSLSYNEQFF. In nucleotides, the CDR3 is TGCAGCGTTGAAGATCGAGGGACCAGGGAGAGGGGATCTTTATCCTACAATGAGCAGTTCTTC.

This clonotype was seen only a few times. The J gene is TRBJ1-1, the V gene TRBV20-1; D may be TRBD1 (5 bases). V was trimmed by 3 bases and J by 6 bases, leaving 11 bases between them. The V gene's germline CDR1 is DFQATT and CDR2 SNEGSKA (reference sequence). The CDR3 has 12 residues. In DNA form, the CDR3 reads TGCAGTGCTAGCTTCGGGGGATCTGAAGCTTTCTTT. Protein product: CSASFGGSEAFF.

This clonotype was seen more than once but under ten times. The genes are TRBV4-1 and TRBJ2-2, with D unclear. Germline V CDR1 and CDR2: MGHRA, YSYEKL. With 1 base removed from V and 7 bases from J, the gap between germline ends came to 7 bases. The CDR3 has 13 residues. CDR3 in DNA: TGCGCCAGCAGCCAAGTATGGAGCGGGGAGCTGTTTTTT. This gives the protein CASSQVWSGELFF.

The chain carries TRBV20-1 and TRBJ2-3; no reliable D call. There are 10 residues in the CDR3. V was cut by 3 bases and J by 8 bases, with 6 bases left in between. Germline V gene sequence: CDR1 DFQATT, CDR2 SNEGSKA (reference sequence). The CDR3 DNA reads TGCAGTGCTAGGATGGGTACGCAGTATTTT. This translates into CSARMGTQYF.

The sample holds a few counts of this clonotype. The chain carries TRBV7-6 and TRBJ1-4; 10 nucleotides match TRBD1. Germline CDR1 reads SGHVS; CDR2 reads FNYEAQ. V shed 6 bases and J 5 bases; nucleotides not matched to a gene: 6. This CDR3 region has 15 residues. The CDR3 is CASSRDRGPNEKLFF. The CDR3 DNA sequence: TGTGCCAGCAGTCGGGACAGGGGACCGAATGAAAAACTGTTTTTT.

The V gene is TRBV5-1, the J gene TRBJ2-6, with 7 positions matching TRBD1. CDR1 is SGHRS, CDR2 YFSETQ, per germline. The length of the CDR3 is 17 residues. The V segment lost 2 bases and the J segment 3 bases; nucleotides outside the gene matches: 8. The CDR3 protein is CASSFTGALVGANVLTF. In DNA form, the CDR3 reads TGCGCCAGCAGCTTCACAGGGGCCCTCGTTGGGGCCAACGTCCTGACTTTC.

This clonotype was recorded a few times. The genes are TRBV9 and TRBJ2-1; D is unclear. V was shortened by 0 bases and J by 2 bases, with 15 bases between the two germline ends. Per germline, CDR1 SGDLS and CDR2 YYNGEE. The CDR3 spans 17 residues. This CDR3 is CASSVDPHKPTYNEQFF. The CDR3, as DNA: TGTGCCAGCAGCGTAGACCCACATAAACCGACCTACAATGAGCAGTTCTTC.

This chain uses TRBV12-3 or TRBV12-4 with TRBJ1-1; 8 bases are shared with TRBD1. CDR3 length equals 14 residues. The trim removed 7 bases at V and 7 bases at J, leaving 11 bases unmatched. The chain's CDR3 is CASTLTGVKGEAFF. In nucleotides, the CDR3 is TGTGCCAGCACCTTGACAGGGGTTAAGGGTGAAGCTTTCTTT.